Included here is one T cell receptor (beta chain) sequence, with context. Antigen specificity is unknown. This sample is part of a study of cytomegalovirus exposure and HLA in healthy donors. General observations from the study: There were some public TCRs occurring in many donors, but most TCR sequences were rare. Within the approximately 110 validation repertoires, first-cohort TCR clusters tended to co-occur, according to a later analysis. A few CMV-associated chains were confirmed in vitro to be specific for CMV antigens. Accounts indicate the classifier identified cytomegalovirus status with strong specificity and sensitivity.

This table comes from immunoSEQ multiplex PCR, and its TCRdb copy is limited to in-frame clones, with some not included. The table records roughly 75,000 clones, approximately 95% of them present only once. Germline V lookup: CDR1 MDHEN, CDR2 SYDVKM. This CDR3 has 13 amino acids. Trimming at V came to 6 bases and at J to 3 bases, leaving 1 base not matched to a gene. The TCR sequence derives from a woman younger than 35 in good health and CMV-seropositive. Sequences were obtained from PBMCs. The chain joins TRBV28 to TRBJ2-2; 7 nucleotides agree with TRBD1. CDR3 protein: CASRGTDTGELFF. CDR3 DNA: TGTGCCAGCAGGGGGACAGACACCGGGGAGCTGTTTTTT.